This TCR beta chain was observed in a study of T cell clones after liver transplantation. Looking at the study overall: A pre-transplant mixed lymphocyte reaction with TCRbeta sequencing defined graft-donor-reactive clones followed in post-transplant blood. HCV positivity affected three of eight recipients; the rest lacked autoimmune or viral indications. Draws occurred before transplant, before withdrawal, and after complete or failed withdrawal. General study results and limits: Donor-reactive sequences fell more than third party-reactive ones, suggesting partial deletion.

Only in-frame clones appear in the TCRdb table, and some are missing; sequencing was by immunoSEQ multiplex PCR. The data contain some 59,000 clones, over 70% of them singletons. V lost 4 bases, J lost 1 base, and 10 bases stayed unmatched. The germline CDR1 and CDR2 sequences are WSHSY and SAAADI. The CDR3 is made up of 18 amino acids. With respect to this clone: Its matching antigen is unknown.

The clonotype originates from a human donor who received a liver transplant. The chain has TRBV10-2 and TRBJ1-1; 12 nucleotides match TRBD1. Sequenced material: CD4+ T cells from blood, taken before liver transplant. The CDR3 loop is CASSGPGQGAEWNTEAFF. The CDR3 DNA reads as TGCGCCAGCAGTGGTCCGGGACAGGGGGCAGAGTGGAACACTGAAGCTTTCTTT.